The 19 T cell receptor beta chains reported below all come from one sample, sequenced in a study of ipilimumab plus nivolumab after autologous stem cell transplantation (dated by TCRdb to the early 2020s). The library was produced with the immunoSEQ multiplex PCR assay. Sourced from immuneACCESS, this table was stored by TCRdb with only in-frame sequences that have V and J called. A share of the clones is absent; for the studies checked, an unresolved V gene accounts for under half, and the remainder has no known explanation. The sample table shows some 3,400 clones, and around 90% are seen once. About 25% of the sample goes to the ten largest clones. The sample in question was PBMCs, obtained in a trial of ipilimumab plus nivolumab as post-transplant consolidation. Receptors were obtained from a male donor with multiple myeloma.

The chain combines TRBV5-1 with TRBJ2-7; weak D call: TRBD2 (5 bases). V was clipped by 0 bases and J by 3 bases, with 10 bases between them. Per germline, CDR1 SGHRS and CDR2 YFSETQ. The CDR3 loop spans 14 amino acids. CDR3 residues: CASSLDSEFYEQYF. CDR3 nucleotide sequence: TGCGCCAGCAGCTTGGATAGCGAGTTCTACGAGCAGTACTTC.

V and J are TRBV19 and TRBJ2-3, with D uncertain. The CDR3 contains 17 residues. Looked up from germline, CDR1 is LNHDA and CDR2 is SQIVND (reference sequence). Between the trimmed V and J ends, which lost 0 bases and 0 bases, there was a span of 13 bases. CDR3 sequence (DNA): TGTGCCAGTAGTATAGATGAGACTTTGTCTAGCACAGATACGCAGTATTTT. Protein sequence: CASSIDETLSSTDTQYF.

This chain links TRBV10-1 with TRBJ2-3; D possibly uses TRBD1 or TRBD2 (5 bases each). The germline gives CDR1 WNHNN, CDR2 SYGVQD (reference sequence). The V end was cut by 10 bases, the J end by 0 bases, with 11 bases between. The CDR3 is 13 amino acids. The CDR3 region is CATSGPSTDTQYF. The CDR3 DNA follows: TGCGCCACCTCGGGACCCAGCACAGATACGCAGTATTTT.

CDR3: CASSLSPGEPSSYEQYF. In nucleotides, the CDR3 is TGTGCCAGCAGCTTATCGCCAGGGGAGCCAAGCTCCTACGAGCAGTACTTC. This sequence joins TRBV7-4 and TRBJ2-7, with D perhaps TRBD1 (6 bases). The V and J ends lost 2 bases and 0 bases respectively, with 17 bases between them. The CDR3 spans 17 residues. CDR1 and CDR2 from the germline V gene are SGHVT and SQSDAQ.

Written as DNA, the CDR3 is TGTGCCAGTACCCGAAGGGACCAGAGAACCGGGGAGCTGTTTTTT. It yields the protein CASTRRDQRTGELFF. The chain carries TRBV19 and TRBJ2-2; D is perhaps TRBD1 or TRBD2 (5 bases each). CDR1 and CDR2 from the germline V gene are LNHDA and SQIVND (reference sequence). The CDR3 contains 15 residues. Deletions cut 7 bases from V and 5 bases from J, with 17 bases between.

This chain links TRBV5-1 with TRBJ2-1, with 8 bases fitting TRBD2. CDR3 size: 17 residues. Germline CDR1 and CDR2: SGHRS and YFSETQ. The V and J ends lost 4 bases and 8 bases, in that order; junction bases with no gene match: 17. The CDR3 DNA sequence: TGCGCCAGCAGCCTCGCGTTAGCGGGGCCGGCCGGCGATGAGCAGTTCTTC. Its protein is CASSLALAGPAGDEQFF. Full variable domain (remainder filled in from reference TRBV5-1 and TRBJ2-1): KAGVTQTPRYLIKTRGQQVTLSCSPISGHRSVSWYQQTPGQGLQFLFEYFSETQRNKGNFPGRFSGRQFSNSRSEMNVSTLELGDSALYLCASSLALAGPAGDEQFFGPGTRLTVL.

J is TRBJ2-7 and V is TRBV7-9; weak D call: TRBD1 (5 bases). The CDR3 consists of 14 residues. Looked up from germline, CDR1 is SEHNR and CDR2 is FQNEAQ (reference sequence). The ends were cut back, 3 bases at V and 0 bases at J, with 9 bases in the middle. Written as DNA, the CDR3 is TGTGCCAGCAGCTTCCAGGGCGGCTCCTACGAGCAGTACTTC. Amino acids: CASSFQGGSYEQYF.

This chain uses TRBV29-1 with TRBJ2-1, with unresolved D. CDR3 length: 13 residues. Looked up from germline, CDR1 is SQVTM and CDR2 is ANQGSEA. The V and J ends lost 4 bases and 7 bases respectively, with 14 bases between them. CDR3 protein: CSVGVIGGNEQFF. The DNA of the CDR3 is TGCAGCGTTGGTGTTATCGGCGGTAATGAGCAGTTCTTC.

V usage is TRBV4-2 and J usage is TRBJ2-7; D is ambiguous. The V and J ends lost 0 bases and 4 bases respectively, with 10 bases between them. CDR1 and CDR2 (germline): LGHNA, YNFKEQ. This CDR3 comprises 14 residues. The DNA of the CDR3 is TGTGCCAGCAGCCAAGACCAACTTGGGTACGAGCAGTACTTC. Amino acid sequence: CASSQDQLGYEQYF.

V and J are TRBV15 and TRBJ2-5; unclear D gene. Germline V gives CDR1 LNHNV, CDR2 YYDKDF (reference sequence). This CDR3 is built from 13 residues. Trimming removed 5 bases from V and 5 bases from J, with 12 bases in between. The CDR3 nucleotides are TGTGCCACCAGCGCCACCCTAGGCGAGACCCAGTACTTC. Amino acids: CATSATLGETQYF.

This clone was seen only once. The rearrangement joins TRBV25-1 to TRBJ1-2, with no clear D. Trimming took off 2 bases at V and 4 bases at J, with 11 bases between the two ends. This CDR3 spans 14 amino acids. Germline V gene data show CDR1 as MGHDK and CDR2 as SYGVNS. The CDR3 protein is CASSESTVGYGYTF. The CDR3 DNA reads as TGTGCCAGCAGTGAAAGTACAGTTGGCTATGGCTACACCTTC.

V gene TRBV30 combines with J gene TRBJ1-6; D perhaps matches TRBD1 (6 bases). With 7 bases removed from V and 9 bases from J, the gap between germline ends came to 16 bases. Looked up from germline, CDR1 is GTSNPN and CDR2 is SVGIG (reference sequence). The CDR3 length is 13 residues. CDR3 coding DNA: TGTGCCTTCCGGGACACCGTGTCTTCACCCCTCCACTTT. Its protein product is CAFRDTVSSPLHF.

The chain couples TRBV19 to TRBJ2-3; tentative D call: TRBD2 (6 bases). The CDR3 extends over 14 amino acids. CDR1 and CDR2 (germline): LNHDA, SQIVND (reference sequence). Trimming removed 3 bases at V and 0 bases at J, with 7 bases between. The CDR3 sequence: CASSIGTSTDTQYF. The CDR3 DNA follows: TGTGCCAGTAGTATCGGGACTAGCACAGATACGCAGTATTTT.

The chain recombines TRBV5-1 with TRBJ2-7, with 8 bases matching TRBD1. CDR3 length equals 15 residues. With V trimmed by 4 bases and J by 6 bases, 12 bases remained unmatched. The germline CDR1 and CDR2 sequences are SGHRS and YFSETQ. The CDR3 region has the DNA TGCGCCAGCAGCCTCCGACAGGGGAATACGGGCGAGCAGTACTTC. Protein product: CASSLRQGNTGEQYF.

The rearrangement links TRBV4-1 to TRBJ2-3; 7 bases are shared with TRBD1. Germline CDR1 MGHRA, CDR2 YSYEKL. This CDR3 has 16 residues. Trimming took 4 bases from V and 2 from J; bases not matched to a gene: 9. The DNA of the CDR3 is TGCGCCAGCAGCCCCGTGACAGGGTACGACACAGATACGCAGTATTTT. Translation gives CASSPVTGYDTDTQYF.

As DNA, the CDR3 is TGTGCCTGGAATAAGGGATCGCCCGGGGAGCTGTTTTTT. Amino acids: CAWNKGSPGELFF. The chain links TRBV30 to TRBJ2-2; D ambiguous. The germline CDR1 and CDR2 sequences are GTSNPN and SVGIG (reference sequence). V was shortened by 4 bases and J by 6 bases, with 12 bases between the two germline ends. The CDR3 consists of 13 residues.

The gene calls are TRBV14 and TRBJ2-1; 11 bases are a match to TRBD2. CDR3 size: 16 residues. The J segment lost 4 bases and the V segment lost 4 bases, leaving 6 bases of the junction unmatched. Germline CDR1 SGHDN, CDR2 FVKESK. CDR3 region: CASSPPGLAAYNEQFF. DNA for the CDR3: TGTGCCAGCAGCCCGCCGGGACTAGCGGCTTACAATGAGCAGTTCTTC.

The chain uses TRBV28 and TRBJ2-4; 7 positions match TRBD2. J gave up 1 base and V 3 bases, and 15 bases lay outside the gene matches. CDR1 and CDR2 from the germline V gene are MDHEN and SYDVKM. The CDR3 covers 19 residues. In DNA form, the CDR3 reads TGTGCCAGCAGTTTCCCCACTCGAGGCGGGAGTATCGCCAAAAACATTCAGTACTTC. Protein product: CASSFPTRGGSIAKNIQYF.

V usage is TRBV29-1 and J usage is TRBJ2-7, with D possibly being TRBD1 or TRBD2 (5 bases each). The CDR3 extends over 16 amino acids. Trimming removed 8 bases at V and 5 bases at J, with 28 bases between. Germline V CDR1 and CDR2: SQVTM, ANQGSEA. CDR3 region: CSCTFTTPGPYDEQYF. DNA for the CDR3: TGCAGCTGTACATTTACTACGCCGGGACCCTATGACGAGCAGTACTTC.